The rows below give T cell receptor beta chains drawn from one sample of a study of beta chain features in type 1 diabetes. Assay used: immunoSEQ multiplex PCR; TCRdb lists only in-frame clones, some missing. Of 900,000 or so clones in the sample, roughly 15% were seen once. Sequencing was done on a sample of naive CD4+ T cells from blood. Receptor source: a woman between 18 and 29 years old in good health. Each CDR3 is given without its conserved first and last residue. Expanded clones are given a class, and other clones once, few, many or no size at all.

cdr3_length clone_size v_call cdr3_aa
17 NA TRBV28 ASSPRGWSGDKSNYGYT
14 NA TRBV19 ASSISAGTGDEKLF
14 NA TRBV10-3 AISEGEGVDNQPQH
14 NA TRBV19 ASSSRQGRYTDTQY
12 NA TRBV7-9 ASSLVPGTGELF
12 few TRBV4-1 ASSQDTDQETQY
13 few TRBV29-1 SAKRVAGTNTEAF
11 NA TRBV5-5 ASSLEMGPPQH
11 NA TRBV2 ASNRGPNEKLF
15 few TRBV27 ASSPSASAVLSYEQY
11 few TRBV11-3 ASSSRAGDTQY
14 NA TRBV5-1 ASSLEARSSGNTIY
13 NA TRBV2 ASRFGVAGYNEQF
12 NA TRBV7-9 ASSYPYVQETQY
11 few TRBV7-9 ASSATMNTEAF
11 few TRBV11-1 ASSAHQNTEAF
14 NA TRBV6-1 ASSALQAGGPATQY
13 NA TRBV28 ASREPFRNTGELF
15 NA TRBV7-9 ASSVRSRGVGSGELF
12 NA TRBV5-6 ASSLGQGYQPQH
10 few TRBV7-6 ASSLGYNEQF
15 NA TRBV28 ASSAPGLADPTDTQY
13 few TRBV2 ASSPLGPSTDTQY
13 few TRBV7-6 ASSPRGTIAETQY
16 NA TRBV4-2 ASSQQDTGSFSTGELF
13 NA TRBV4-2 ASSQDTDGQETQY
12 NA TRBV27 ASSTGPSSYEQY
13 NA TRBV27 ASSSPLGSNTEAF
11 few TRBV14 ASSQDGQRSQF
12 few TRBV11-2 ASSSQRGNNEQF
14 NA TRBV4-2 ASSQDWDRAYQPQH
17 few TRBV4-2 ASSQGPGQGFVSYNEQF
10 few TRBV7-9 ASSLAVGELF
12 NA TRBV29-1 SVQQAPWGEKLF
12 NA TRBV11-3 ASSPYSGAYEQY
14 NA TRBV6-1 ASSVNTQQGANVLT
13 NA TRBV5-1 ASSLGGDSYNEQF
11 NA TRBV11-3 ASSSGRWETQY
14 few TRBV28 ASSSMGDRVGEKLF
12 NA TRBV4-2 ASSQEGQDEKLF
17 NA TRBV7-9 ASSLVGLVEKANTGELF